Each of the 15 T cell receptor beta chains below was sequenced from the same sample in a study of T cell repertoires in cytomegalovirus infection. For these receptors, no antigen is known. Each CDR3 protein is one row after TCRdb ran MiXCR on the reads. The table lists approximately 500,000 distinct CDR3 sequences, 30% to 40% of them singletons. The sequences come from cultured PBMCs, collected from culture after CMV antigen stimulation. The receptor set was obtained from a human donor in good health (CMV status not recorded). Some clones in this sample may be carry-over from other donors' samples.

The chain has TRBV7-4 and TRBJ2-7; unclear D gene. V was cut by 5 bases and J by 6 bases, with 20 bases left in between. The length of the CDR3 is 15 residues. Germline CDR1 and CDR2: SGHVT and SQSDAQ. CDR3: CASSPPRLGTGEQYF. CDR3 DNA: TGTGCCAGCAGCCCTCCCCGCTTGGGAACTGGCGAGCAGTACTTC.

This clonotype was recorded a few times. The chain has TRBV7-2 and TRBJ2-2; D is unresolved. V was pared by 3 bases and J by 1 base, with 12 bases between. This CDR3 is built from 16 residues. In germline, CDR1 is SGHTA, CDR2 FQGNSA. The CDR3 protein is CASSFVVSMNTGELFF. As DNA, the CDR3 is TGTGCCAGCAGCTTTGTGGTCAGCATGAACACCGGGGAGCTGTTTTTT.

This chain uses TRBV10-3 with TRBJ2-5; 11 nucleotides line up with TRBD2. From germline, CDR1 is ENHRY and CDR2 SYGVKD. The V gene end was trimmed by 3 bases and the J gene end by 4 bases; junction bases not matched to a gene: 13. This CDR3 has 18 residues. CDR3 sequence (DNA): TGTGCCATCAGTGATCTAACCCTGCTAGCGGGAGGTAGAGAGACCCAGTACTTC. Protein product: CAISDLTLLAGGRETQYF.

This clonotype was seen repeatedly, ten times or more. The rearrangement joins TRBV2 to TRBJ2-7; TRBD2 aligns across 13 bases. This CDR3 has 15 amino acids. CDR1 is SNHLY and CDR2 is FYNNEI in the germline V gene. V was pared by 5 bases and J by 0 bases, with 1 base of the junction left unmatched. The CDR3 region has the DNA TGTGCCAGCAGTCGGACTAGCGGGAGCTCCTACGAGCAGTACTTC. This gives the protein CASSRTSGSSYEQYF.

The chain couples TRBV4-1 to TRBJ1-2, with a possible D match to TRBD1 (6 bases). The CDR3 consists of 15 residues. CDR1 is MGHRA and CDR2 is YSYEKL in the germline V gene. Between the trimmed V and J ends, which lost 3 bases and 2 bases, there was a span of 13 bases. CDR3 coding DNA: TGCGCCAGCAGCCAGAATCCAGGGGCAAACTATGGCTACACCTTC. It specifies CASSQNPGANYGYTF.

This clonotype was seen at least ten times. The chain employs TRBV7-9 and TRBJ2-2; the D is unclear. Germline CDR1 reads SEHNR; CDR2 reads FQNEAQ (reference sequence). The CDR3 covers 15 residues. Trimming pared 4 bases from V and 3 bases from J, leaving 12 bases between. CDR3 loop: CASSSTLKYTGELFF. CDR3 sequence (DNA): TGTGCCAGCAGCTCAACCCTTAAGTACACCGGGGAGCTGTTTTTT.

The chain employs TRBV4-1 and TRBJ2-1, with TRBD2 matching over 7 bases. The CDR3 runs 16 residues. The germline gives CDR1 MGHRA, CDR2 YSYEKL. Germline trimming cut 3 bases from V and 7 bases from J; bases unmatched to any gene: 12. The CDR3 loop reads CASSHTQGGRENEQFF. As DNA, the CDR3 is TGCGCCAGCAGCCATACCCAAGGTGGGAGGGAAAATGAGCAGTTCTTC.

This clonotype was found a few times. This chain uses TRBV6-2 or TRBV6-3 with TRBJ1-2, with D tentatively TRBD1 (6 bases). The CDR3 has 12 residues. V dropped 6 bases and J dropped 7 bases, with 12 bases sitting between them. Germline-derived CDR1 and CDR2 are MNHEY and SVGEGT. The CDR3 reads CASRPDSFGYTF. The CDR3 DNA reads TGTGCCAGCAGACCGGACAGTTTTGGCTACACCTTC.

V gene TRBV5-1 combines with J gene TRBJ2-1; D is ambiguous. Germline values: CDR1 SGHRS, CDR2 YFSETQ. CDR3 length: 13 residues. Between the trimmed V and J ends, which lost 4 bases and 8 bases, there was a span of 13 bases. The CDR3 loop is CASSRVTWDEQFF. CDR3 DNA sequence: TGCGCCAGCAGCAGGGTCACCTGGGATGAGCAGTTCTTC.

The J gene is TRBJ2-1, the V gene TRBV20-1; D might be TRBD1 (6 bases). Trimming shortened V by 1 base and J by 8 bases, and 18 bases separated the two germline ends. Germline CDR1 DFQATT, CDR2 SNEGSKA (reference sequence). This CDR3 contains 15 residues. CDR3 loop: CSARGAVGTWDEQFF. CDR3 DNA: TGCAGTGCTAGAGGAGCGGTCGGGACATGGGATGAGCAGTTCTTC.

The chain recombines TRBV20-1 with TRBJ1-1; D not resolved. Trimming cost V 4 bases and J 6 bases, with 12 bases left between them. This CDR3 comprises 12 residues. Germline V gene sequence: CDR1 DFQATT, CDR2 SNEGSKA (reference sequence). The CDR3 sequence is CSAKLMVAEAFF. The CDR3 DNA reads as TGCAGTGCTAAACTGATGGTAGCTGAAGCTTTCTTT.

This clonotype was observed many times. The chain links TRBV7-3 to TRBJ2-3; D might be TRBD2 (6 bases). The germline V and J ends were trimmed by 1 base and 6 bases, with 17 bases remaining between them. CDR3 length equals 16 residues. Looked up from germline, CDR1 is SGHTA and CDR2 is FQGTGA. CDR3 sequence: CASSLKLAGGTDTQYF. DNA for the CDR3: TGTGCCAGCAGCTTAAAACTAGCCGGAGGGACGGATACGCAGTATTTT. Drawing the rest from reference TRBV7-3 and TRBJ2-3, the complete variable domain is GAGVSQTPSNKVTEKGKYVELRCDPISGHTALYWYRQSLGQGPEFLIYFQGTGAADDSGLPNDRFFAVRPEGSVSTLKIQRTERGDSAVYLCASSLKLAGGTDTQYFGPGTRLTVL.

The V and J genes are TRBV24-1 and TRBJ2-7, with D maybe TRBD2 (6 bases). V was pared by 2 bases and J by 4 bases, with 17 bases between. This CDR3 comprises 16 residues. Germline CDR1 reads KGHDR; CDR2 reads SFDVKD. CDR3 coding DNA: TGTGCCACCAGTGATTGGGGACTTCCAGACTTTTACGAGCAGTACGTC. The encoded protein is CATSDWGLPDFYEQYV.

The rearrangement uses TRBV28 and TRBJ2-2; a weak D match, TRBD1 (5 bases). CDR1 is MDHEN, CDR2 SYDVKM, per germline. CDR3 length equals 15 residues. The V end was cut by 3 bases, the J end by 6 bases, with 14 bases between. DNA for the CDR3: TGTGCCAGCAGTTTGGCCAGGGTAATTCCCGGGGAGCTGTTTTTT. Protein product: CASSLARVIPGELFF.

This clonotype was seen a handful of times. The rearrangement links TRBV28 to TRBJ1-2, with D perhaps matching TRBD1 (6 bases). CDR3 size: 14 residues. V was shortened by 8 bases and J by 2 bases, with 15 bases between the two germline ends. Germline lookup yields CDR1 MDHEN and CDR2 SYDVKM. As DNA, the CDR3 is TGTGCCAGCCGAATGGGGGGGGCGAACTATGGCTACACCTTC. It yields the protein CASRMGGANYGYTF.